These 4 T cell receptor beta chains share one sample of origin, sequenced in a study of blood T cell repertoires in COVID-19. Repertoires were generated with immunoSEQ multiplex PCR, while TCRdb's copy carries only in-frame clones and drops some. This sample has approximately 200,000 clones, with more than 75% found just once. Source material: peripheral blood. These receptor sequences come from a person aged 70 to 80 with COVID-19, enrolled during active disease.

This chain uses TRBV6-1 with TRBJ1-1; 8 bases agree with TRBD1. V trimming: 2 bases; J trimming: 6 bases; junction bases outside the gene matches: 2. This CDR3 spans 13 amino acids. The germline V gene has CDR1 MNHNS and CDR2 SASEGT. The CDR3 protein is CASSEQGASEAFF. CDR3 DNA sequence: TGTGCCAGCAGTGAACAGGGGGCTTCTGAAGCTTTCTTT.

V gene TRBV7-2 combines with J gene TRBJ2-7, with TRBD1 matching 7 bases. V shed 3 bases, J shed 4 bases, and the junction held 6 bases outside the gene matches. This CDR3 has 14 amino acids. The germline V gene has CDR1 SGHTA and CDR2 FQGNSA. The CDR3 sequence is CASSFWDRLYEQYF. CDR3 DNA: TGTGCCAGCAGCTTCTGGGACAGATTGTACGAGCAGTACTTC.

The V gene is TRBV29-1, the J gene TRBJ2-3; the D gene is possibly TRBD1 (5 bases). Trimming pared 7 bases from V and 3 bases from J, leaving 8 bases between. Germline V gene lookup returns CDR1 SQVTM and CDR2 ANQGSEA. The CDR3 spans 11 residues. This chain's CDR3 is CSGRGTDTQYF. CDR3 DNA: TGCAGCGGTAGGGGTACAGATACGCAGTATTTT.

V gene TRBV19 combines with J gene TRBJ2-7; 8 bases are shared with TRBD1. Germline CDR1 is LNHDA and CDR2 is SQIVND (reference sequence). This CDR3 is built from 13 residues. V shed 4 bases and J 6 bases; nucleotides not matched to a gene: 5. CDR3 sequence (DNA): TGTGCCAGTAGTAGAGACAGGGGTGCCGAGCAGTACTTC. This sequence encodes CASSRDRGAEQYF.